The 16 T cell receptor beta chains below all came from one sample that was sequenced in a study of T cells in Graves' hyperthyroidism and ophthalmopathy. Amplification of TCR beta CDR3 regions was performed using RNA transcripts as template. A set of HTBI primers served as the primers for a first-round RT-PCR of the TCR CDR3. TCRdb re-derived calls from the multiplex PCR reads in MiXCR, one entry per CDR3 protein. The table records a few hundred thousand distinct CDR3 sequences, roughly 13% of them present only once. The sequenced material came from blood. The receptors were sampled from a woman aged 35 to 49 with Graves' ophthalmopathy.

This clonotype was found many times. The J gene is TRBJ2-1, the V gene TRBV11-3, with D possibly being TRBD2 (7 bases). Germline CDR1 reads SGHNT; CDR2 reads YENEEA. Trimming took 4 bases from V and 3 from J, leaving 19 bases between them. CDR3 length equals 17 residues. The CDR3 sequence: CASSSVDYGGLYNEQFF. In DNA form, the CDR3 reads TGTGCCAGCAGCTCCGTAGACTACGGGGGGCTCTACAATGAGCAGTTCTTC. Supplemented by reference TRBV11-3 and TRBJ2-1, the full variable domain reads EAGVVQSPRYKIIEKKQPVAFWCNPISGHNTLYWYLQNLGQGPELLIRYENEEAVDDSQLPKDRFSAERLKGVDSTLKIQPAELGDSAVYLCASSSVDYGGLYNEQFFGPGTRLTVL.

This clonotype appeared a few times. This chain joins TRBV11-3 and TRBJ2-2; D is perhaps TRBD1 or TRBD2 (5 bases each). The CDR3 loop spans 17 amino acids. V lost 1 base and J 0 bases, leaving 12 bases between the germline ends. CDR1 and CDR2 (germline): SGHNT, YENEEA. In DNA form, the CDR3 reads TGTGCCAGCAGCTTAGTCGTGGGGGTATCGAACACCGGGGAGCTGTTTTTT. Its protein product is CASSLVVGVSNTGELFF.

For this clonotype: A much larger clone is a single base away; this may be a read error. The chain is built from TRBV29-1 and TRBJ2-5, with D hard to call. Germline V gene data show CDR1 as SQVTM and CDR2 as ANQGSEA. Deletions cut 8 bases from V and 5 bases from J, with 15 bases between. This CDR3 has 12 amino acids. The CDR3 is CSIAVSRETQYF. In DNA, the CDR3 is TGCAGCATTGCAGTTAGTCGGGAGACCCAGTACTTC.

V is TRBV6-2 or TRBV6-3 and J is TRBJ2-2, with D possibly called TRBD1 or TRBD2 (5 bases each). Trimming shortened V by 7 bases and J by 4 bases, and 16 bases separated the two germline ends. CDR1 is MNHEY, CDR2 SVGEGT, per germline. CDR3 length: 15 residues. CDR3 loop: CASNNRDLLTGELFF. For the CDR3, the DNA is TGTGCCAGCAATAACCGGGACCTCCTCACCGGGGAGCTGTTTTTT.

This clonotype has a count of ten or more. The chain employs TRBV2 and TRBJ1-1, with a possible D match to TRBD1 (5 bases). CDR1 and CDR2 (germline): SNHLY, FYNNEI. Between the trimmed V and J ends, which lost 6 bases and 4 bases, there was a span of 15 bases. This CDR3 region has 14 residues. The CDR3 sequence is CASRNPRVVTEAFF. The DNA for the CDR3 is TGTGCCAGCAGGAACCCCAGGGTTGTCACTGAAGCTTTCTTT.

The gene calls are TRBV10-3 and TRBJ2-2, with 8 bases aligning to TRBD2. The CDR3 extends over 15 amino acids. J was trimmed by 6 bases and V by 6 bases; bases with no gene match: 9. Germline-derived CDR1 and CDR2 are ENHRY and SYGVKD. CDR3 sequence reads: CAISRGGTSPGELFF. In DNA form, the CDR3 reads TGTGCCATCAGCCGGGGGGGTACCAGTCCCGGGGAGCTGTTTTTT.

This clonotype was recorded a few times. This chain links TRBV19 with TRBJ1-3; 8 bases match TRBD1. CDR1 is LNHDA, CDR2 SQIVND, per germline (reference sequence). V trimming: 6 bases; J trimming: 0 bases; junction bases outside the gene matches: 7. The CDR3 runs 16 residues. Written as DNA, the CDR3 is TGTGCCAGTAGCAAGGGACAGGCGATCTCTGGAAACACCATATATTTT. Translation gives CASSKGQAISGNTIYF.

V usage is TRBV9 and J usage is TRBJ1-2, with D maybe TRBD1 (5 bases). V shed 4 bases and J shed 4 bases, with 11 bases lying between them. CDR1 is SGDLS, CDR2 YYNGEE, per germline. The CDR3 length is 13 residues. CDR3 loop: CASSPRDAYGYTF. CDR3 in DNA: TGTGCCAGCAGCCCCCGGGACGCCTATGGCTACACCTTC.

This clonotype has only a few counts. The chain carries TRBV20-1 and TRBJ2-7; 9 nucleotides match TRBD2. Germline lookup yields CDR1 DFQATT and CDR2 SNEGSKA (reference sequence). CDR3 length equals 13 residues. Trimming took 4 bases from V and 7 from J; bases not matched to a gene: 8. The CDR3 nucleotides read TGCAGTGCTAATAAGGTAGCGGGAGCAGAGCAGTACTTC. It translates to CSANKVAGAEQYF.

This clonotype was picked up many times. The chain joins TRBV7-8 to TRBJ2-5; D could derive from TRBD1 or TRBD2 (5 bases each). Germline lookup yields CDR1 SGHVS and CDR2 FQNEAQ. The CDR3 spans 14 residues. The V end lost 6 bases, the J end lost 2 bases, and 13 bases lay between the germline ends. The DNA for the CDR3 is TGTGCCAGCAGGCCGGGACGCACGCAAGAGACCCAGTACTTC. It specifies CASRPGRTQETQYF. The variable domain in full, completed from reference TRBV7-8 and TRBJ2-5, reads GAGVSQSPRYKVAKRGQDVALRCDPISGHVSLFWYQQALGQGPEFLTYFQNEAQLDKSGLPSDRFFAERPEGSVSTLKIQRTQQEDSAVYLCASRPGRTQETQYFGPGTRLLVL.

This clonotype came up many times. The chain employs TRBV13 and TRBJ2-1; D ambiguous. The CDR3 totals 15 residues. Germline assignment: CDR1 PRHDT and CDR2 FYEKMQ (reference sequence). Trimming cost V 0 bases and J 3 bases, with 9 bases left between them. The CDR3: CASSLGSSLYNEQFF. The CDR3 region has the DNA TGTGCCAGCAGCTTAGGCTCGTCTCTCTACAATGAGCAGTTCTTC. The entire variable domain, with the rest obtained from reference TRBV13 and TRBJ2-1, is as follows: AAGVIQSPRHLIKEKRETATLKCYPIPRHDTVYWYQQGPGQDPQFLISFYEKMQSDKGSIPDRFSAQQFSDYHSELNMSSLELGDSALYFCASSLGSSLYNEQFFGPGTRLTVL.

The sample holds many counts of this clonotype. The chain carries TRBV28 and TRBJ1-5; D is ambiguous. Trimming left V 1 base short and J 9 bases short, with 13 bases between. From germline, CDR1 is MDHEN and CDR2 SYDVKM. The CDR3 covers 14 residues. The DNA for the CDR3 is TGTGCCAGCAGTTTATTGGCGCGGGTGGGGCCCCAGCATTTT. As protein: CASSLLARVGPQHF.

This clonotype was seen repeatedly, ten times or more. The V call is TRBV27, the J call TRBJ2-4; D is unresolved. The CDR3 totals 14 residues. The germline V gene has CDR1 MNHEY and CDR2 SMNVEV (reference sequence). Trimming removed 4 bases at V and 0 bases at J, with 7 bases between. CDR3 DNA sequence: TGTGCCAGCAGTTCGAGTGTAGCCAAAAACATTCAGTACTTC. This translates into CASSSSVAKNIQYF.

This chain joins TRBV11-2 and TRBJ2-2, with 8 bases aligning to TRBD1. J lost 4 bases, V lost 2 bases, and 9 bases had no gene match. The CDR3 contains 17 residues. Germline loops: CDR1 SGHAT, CDR2 FQNNGV. CDR3 region: CASSLRRNRGSTGELFF. Written as DNA, the CDR3 is TGTGCCAGCAGCTTACGACGCAACAGGGGGTCCACCGGGGAGCTGTTTTTT.

With regard to this clonotype: Possible read error: a much larger clone is one base away. V and J are TRBV20-1 and TRBJ2-1, with no clear D. V was cut by 5 bases and J by 9 bases, with 14 bases left in between. Germline V gene sequence: CDR1 DFQATT, CDR2 SNEGSKA (reference sequence). The CDR3 sequence is 12 residues long. CDR3 in amino acids: CSAQRTPSEQFF. The CDR3 DNA reads as TGCAGTGCTCAACGTACACCCAGTGAGCAGTTCTTC.

At least ten counts were recorded for this clonotype. CDR3 sequence: CASGLLAGGTGELFF. As DNA, the CDR3 is TGTGCCAGCGGACTACTAGCGGGGGGGACCGGGGAGCTGTTTTTT. This chain joins TRBV2 and TRBJ2-2; 13 bases line up with TRBD2. Germline trimming cut 8 bases from V and 5 bases from J; bases unmatched to any gene: 5. CDR1 is SNHLY and CDR2 is FYNNEI in the germline V gene. The CDR3 length is 15 residues.